These 29 T cell receptor beta chains came from one sample sequenced in a study of shared clonotypes between healthy human individuals. Measured with immunoSEQ multiplex PCR; TCRdb has only the in-frame clones, and not every one. Here the sample spans 2 million to 2.5 million clones, approximately 94% being singletons. Naive CD8 cells comprised CD45RO-negative, CCR7-positively selected cells, excluding terminally differentiated effector memory CD45RA+ cells. Sample: naive CD8+ T cells sorted from blood. The receptors were sampled from a man aged 18 to 29 in good health.

This chain joins TRBV11-1 and TRBJ1-2, with 9 nucleotides matching TRBD1. The V segment lost 9 bases and the J segment 6 bases; nucleotides outside the gene matches: 8. CDR3 size: 13 residues. CDR1 is SGHAT and CDR2 is FQDESV in the germline V gene (reference sequence). DNA for the CDR3: TGTGCCAGTACCGCCGGGACAGGGAATGGCTACACCTTC. Translating it yields CASTAGTGNGYTF. Full variable domain (rest looked up from reference TRBV11-1 and TRBJ1-2): EAEVAQSPRYKITEKSQAVAFWCDPISGHATLYWYRQILGQGPELLVQFQDESVVDDSQLPKDRFSAERLKGVDSTLKIQPAELGDSAMYLCASTAGTGNGYTFGSGTRLTVV.

V is TRBV14 and J is TRBJ2-2; D call uncertain. Trimming removed 6 bases from V and 0 bases from J, with 11 bases in between. CDR1 and CDR2 from the germline V gene are SGHDN and FVKESK. CDR3 size: 15 residues. CDR3 sequence: CASRITTSNTGELFF. The CDR3, as DNA: TGTGCCAGCAGGATCACTACATCGAACACCGGGGAGCTGTTTTTT.

The chain links TRBV6-6 to TRBJ1-1, with D perhaps matching TRBD1 (6 bases). The CDR3 runs to 15 residues. V gave up 4 bases and J gave up 2 bases, with 14 bases separating them. Germline assignment: CDR1 MNHNY and CDR2 SVGAGI (reference sequence). CDR3 in DNA: TGTGCCAGCAGTTTTAATAGGGGGGATAACACTGAAGCTTTCTTT. Its translation: CASSFNRGDNTEAFF.

The chain links TRBV19 to TRBJ2-7; 7 nucleotides agree with TRBD1. The CDR3 consists of 15 residues. CDR1 and CDR2 (germline): LNHDA, SQIVND (reference sequence). The junction had 5 bases not matched to a gene; V was cut back by 0 bases and J by 3 bases. CDR3 in DNA: TGTGCCAGTAGTATAGAGGCAGGGGGTTACTACGAGCAGTACTTC. Protein: CASSIEAGGYYEQYF.

On this clone: Other DNA sequences of this sample code for an identical CDR3. The rearrangement joins TRBV19 to TRBJ2-5; perhaps TRBD2 as D (5 bases). The CDR3 covers 13 residues. The germline V and J ends were trimmed by 0 bases and 5 bases, with 7 bases remaining between them. Germline CDR1 LNHDA, CDR2 SQIVND (reference sequence). The CDR3 DNA sequence: TGTGCCAGTAGTATAGATTGGGAGGAGACCCAGTACTTC. It encodes CASSIDWEETQYF. Complete variable domain (other parts from reference TRBV19 and TRBJ2-5): DGGITQSPKYLFRKEGQNVTLSCEQNLNHDAMYWYRQDPGQGLRLIYYSQIVNDFQKGDIAEGYSVSREKKESFPLTVTSAQKNPTAFYLCASSIDWEETQYFGPGTRLLVL.

As for this clone: This CDR3 is also generated by other DNA sequences in the sample. The V gene is TRBV29-1, the J gene TRBJ1-2; D may be TRBD1 (5 bases). Per germline, CDR1 SQVTM and CDR2 ANQGSEA. The CDR3 is 14 amino acids. V gave up 0 bases and J gave up 4 bases, with 12 bases separating them. CDR3 protein: CSVEDGGFGYGYTF. The CDR3 DNA is TGCAGCGTTGAAGATGGGGGTTTCGGCTATGGCTACACCTTC. Full variable domain (missing parts from reference TRBV29-1 and TRBJ1-2): SAVISQKPSRDICQRGTSLTIQCQVDSQVTMMFWYRQQPGQSLTLIATANQGSEATYESGFVIDKFPISRPNLTFSTLTVSNMSPEDSSIYLCSVEDGGFGYGYTFGSGTRLTVV.

The rearrangement links TRBV7-9 to TRBJ2-6, with D perhaps TRBD1 (6 bases). The CDR3 has 15 residues. Germline CDR1 and CDR2: SEHNR and FQNEAQ (reference sequence). The germline V and J ends were trimmed by 1 base and 2 bases, with 6 bases remaining between them. CDR3 sequence reads: CASSLGTAGANVLTF. The CDR3 DNA is TGTGCCAGCAGCTTAGGGACAGCTGGGGCCAACGTCCTGACTTTC.

The chain joins TRBV30 to TRBJ2-7; 8 bases are a match to TRBD1. Germline CDR1 is GTSNPN and CDR2 is SVGIG (reference sequence). The junction had 9 bases not matched to a gene; V was cut back by 3 bases and J by 2 bases. The CDR3 is 15 residues long. The CDR3 nucleotides are TGTGCCTGGAGAATAAGTCGGACAGGGCCCTACGAGCAGTACTTC. The encoded protein is CAWRISRTGPYEQYF.

V usage is TRBV13 and J usage is TRBJ2-3; no clear D gene. V was trimmed by 1 base and J by 0 bases, leaving 8 bases between them. The CDR3 runs to 15 residues. The germline gives CDR1 PRHDT, CDR2 FYEKMQ (reference sequence). The CDR3 nucleotides read TGTGCCAGCAGCTTAGAAGGCACGAGCACAGATACGCAGTATTTT. Amino acid sequence: CASSLEGTSTDTQYF.

The rearrangement uses TRBV4-1 and TRBJ1-5, with D perhaps TRBD1 (6 bases). The CDR3 extends over 16 amino acids. CDR1 MGHRA and CDR2 YSYEKL come from the germline V gene. Trimming left V 0 bases short and J 1 base short, with 10 bases between. CDR3 DNA: TGCGCCAGCAGCCAAGAGCCAGGGGTAAGCAATCAGCCCCAGCATTTT. Translated: CASSQEPGVSNQPQHF.

The chain is built from TRBV10-3 and TRBJ2-7; TRBD1 matches 10 bases. The CDR3 length is 16 residues. Germline V gene lookup returns CDR1 ENHRY and CDR2 SYGVKD. V shed 1 base, J shed 2 bases, and the junction held 5 bases outside the gene matches. For the CDR3, the DNA is TGTGCCATCAGTGAGTTCGGGGACAGGGGAACCTACGAGCAGTACTTC. Protein sequence: CAISEFGDRGTYEQYF.

The chain uses TRBV28 and TRBJ1-1, with D possibly TRBD1 on 5 matching bases. Germline loops: CDR1 MDHEN, CDR2 SYDVKM. Trimming stripped 1 base from V and 4 bases from J, with 13 bases between. The CDR3 contains 15 residues. CDR3 coding DNA: TGTGCCAGCAGTTTATCCCAGGCGGGGGGCACTGAAGCTTTCTTT. It encodes CASSLSQAGGTEAFF.

The genes are TRBV4-1 and TRBJ2-7; D possibly uses TRBD1 or TRBD2 (6 bases each). Trimming took off 4 bases at V and 3 bases at J, with 16 bases between the two ends. The V gene's germline CDR1 is MGHRA and CDR2 YSYEKL. This CDR3 is 15 amino acids long. Here the CDR3 reads CASSLNRDSDYEQYF. CDR3 in DNA: TGCGCCAGCAGCCTAAACAGGGACTCGGACTACGAGCAGTACTTC.

This clone was recorded only once. V is TRBV6-6 and J is TRBJ2-1; D unclear. V dropped 6 bases and J dropped 7 bases, with 10 bases sitting between them. The length of the CDR3 is 12 residues. Germline-derived CDR1 and CDR2 are MNHNY and SVGAGI (reference sequence). DNA for the CDR3: TGTGCCAGCAGCCCAATTTATAATGAGCAGTTCTTC. Protein product: CASSPIYNEQFF.

The genes are TRBV13 and TRBJ1-3; D may be TRBD1 (5 bases). The CDR3 spans 14 residues. The V end was cut by 4 bases, the J end by 8 bases, with 15 bases between. Per germline, CDR1 PRHDT and CDR2 FYEKMQ (reference sequence). Here the CDR3 reads CASSSYPGVDTIYF. CDR3 in DNA: TGTGCCAGCAGCTCGTATCCGGGGGTGGACACCATATATTTT.

This clone appeared a single time. Other nucleotide sequences in the sample specify the same CDR3. The chain carries TRBV9 and TRBJ2-7, with D hard to call. Trimming took off 0 bases at V and 0 bases at J, with 10 bases between the two ends. Germline V gives CDR1 SGDLS, CDR2 YYNGEE. The CDR3 contains 15 residues. CDR3 bases: TGTGCCAGCAGCGTAGGGACGGCCAGCTCCTACGAGCAGTACTTC. This translates into CASSVGTASSYEQYF.

J is TRBJ1-1 and V is TRBV7-9; D ambiguous. The germline gives CDR1 SEHNR, CDR2 FQNEAQ (reference sequence). CDR3 size: 13 residues. Deletions cut 3 bases from V and 3 bases from J, with 8 bases between. CDR3 region: CASSFEEYTEAFF. Here the CDR3 DNA reads TGTGCCAGCAGCTTCGAGGAGTACACTGAAGCTTTCTTT.

The gene calls are TRBV27 and TRBJ2-5; D unresolved. The CDR3 extends over 11 amino acids. The V gene's germline CDR1 is MNHEY and CDR2 SMNVEV (reference sequence). V shed 3 bases and J shed 7 bases, with 6 bases lying between them. Here the CDR3 DNA reads TGTGCCAGCAGTTTCGATGGGACCCAGTACTTC. This sequence encodes CASSFDGTQYF.

This chain links TRBV14 with TRBJ1-1, with D unresolved. This CDR3 is 15 amino acids long. From germline, CDR1 is SGHDN and CDR2 FVKESK. V was pared by 1 base and J by 0 bases, with 9 bases between. The CDR3 sequence: CASSQVFEMNTEAFF. DNA of the CDR3: TGTGCCAGCAGCCAAGTGTTCGAAATGAACACTGAAGCTTTCTTT.

This chain joins TRBV28 and TRBJ2-3; TRBD2 agrees at 15 bases. There are 18 residues in the CDR3. Trimming cost V 5 bases and J 2 bases; bases outside gene matches: 8. Germline V gene data show CDR1 as MDHEN and CDR2 as SYDVKM. CDR3 amino acids: CASSTGLAGGSYTDTQYF. The CDR3 DNA follows: TGTGCCAGCAGTACGGGACTAGCGGGGGGTTCCTACACAGATACGCAGTATTTT. The whole variable domain, filled in from reference TRBV28 and TRBJ2-3, reads DVKVTQSSRYLVKRTGEKVFLECVQDMDHENMFWYRQDPGLGLRLIYFSYDVKMKEKGDIPEGYSVSREKKERFSLILESASTNQTSMYLCASSTGLAGGSYTDTQYFGPGTRLTVL.

The chain combines TRBV6-5 with TRBJ1-2; TRBD1 agrees at 7 bases. The CDR3 loop spans 15 amino acids. Germline V gives CDR1 MNHEY, CDR2 SVGAGI. The junction had 6 bases not matched to a gene; V was cut back by 2 bases and J by 3 bases. In DNA form, the CDR3 reads TGTGCCAGCAGTTACCGCGACAGGGTTCACTATGGCTACACCTTC. Its translation is CASSYRDRVHYGYTF.

V is TRBV2 and J is TRBJ2-7, with 10 bases lining up with TRBD1. Germline loops: CDR1 SNHLY, CDR2 FYNNEI. The CDR3 has 13 amino acids. J was trimmed by 2 bases and V by 8 bases; bases with no gene match: 3. As DNA, the CDR3 is TGTGCCAGCCTCGGACAGGGGGCCTACGAGCAGTACTTC. The encoded protein is CASLGQGAYEQYF.

The chain is built from TRBV6-6 and TRBJ1-5, with 9 bases that match TRBD1. Germline CDR1 and CDR2: MNHNY and SVGAGI (reference sequence). This CDR3 contains 15 residues. Losses at the gene ends were 2 bases for V and 11 bases for J; bases not matched to a gene: 10. Here the CDR3 DNA reads TGTGCCAGCAGTTACCCGGACAGGGGTGGTTGGGCCCAGCATTTT. Translation: CASSYPDRGGWAQHF.

This chain uses TRBV15 with TRBJ2-7; 8 bases are a match to TRBD1. Germline CDR1 and CDR2: LNHNV and YYDKDF (reference sequence). The CDR3 has 15 residues. V shed 0 bases, J shed 5 bases, and the junction held 6 bases outside the gene matches. CDR3 DNA: TGTGCCACCAGCAGAGAAAGGACAGGGTTCCACGAGCAGTACTTC. It translates to CATSRERTGFHEQYF. Full variable domain (remainder filled in from reference TRBV15 and TRBJ2-7): DAMVIQNPRYQVTQFGKPVTLSCSQTLNHNVMYWYQQKSSQAPKLLFHYYDKDFNNEADTPDNFQSRRPNTSFCFLDIRSPGLGDTAMYLCATSRERTGFHEQYFGPGTRLTVT.

This chain joins TRBV11-2 and TRBJ2-1, with 7 bases matching TRBD2. The CDR3 runs 17 residues. Germline CDR1 is SGHAT and CDR2 is FQNNGV. Losses at the gene ends were 3 bases for V and 3 bases for J; bases not matched to a gene: 11. This chain's CDR3 is CASSFPWAGDRYNEQFF. Written as DNA, the CDR3 is TGTGCCAGCAGCTTTCCTTGGGCGGGGGACCGCTACAATGAGCAGTTCTTC.

The gene calls are TRBV27 and TRBJ1-3, with 9 positions matching TRBD1. Germline values: CDR1 MNHEY, CDR2 SMNVEV (reference sequence). The CDR3 is 14 amino acids. With V trimmed by 7 bases and J by 4 bases, 5 bases remained unmatched. The CDR3 nucleotides read TGTGCCAGCACGACACAGGGGGCGGGAAACACCATATATTTT. Translated: CASTTQGAGNTIYF.

On this clone itself: Other nucleotide sequences from this sample produce the same CDR3. The chain has TRBV27 and TRBJ2-5, with D hard to call. V was pared by 5 bases and J by 5 bases, with 15 bases between. This CDR3 comprises 14 residues. Per the germline V gene, CDR1 is MNHEY and CDR2 is SMNVEV (reference sequence). CDR3 DNA sequence: TGTGCCAGCAGTCTCCTCGGTGGTGGGGAGACCCAGTACTTC. Translation gives CASSLLGGGETQYF.

This chain uses TRBV19 with TRBJ2-7; TRBD1 might be the D (6 bases). V was shortened by 6 bases and J by 2 bases, with 14 bases between the two germline ends. The CDR3 is 14 amino acids. The V gene's germline CDR1 is LNHDA and CDR2 SQIVND (reference sequence). CDR3 in amino acids: CASSLRDTAYEQYF. The DNA for the CDR3 is TGTGCCAGTAGCCTCCGGGACACTGCCTACGAGCAGTACTTC.

This rearrangement joins TRBV13 to TRBJ1-3, with D tentatively TRBD1 (5 bases). This CDR3 is built from 15 residues. CDR1 and CDR2 (germline): PRHDT, FYEKMQ (reference sequence). Trimming left V 7 bases short and J 1 base short, with 14 bases between. CDR3 DNA sequence: TGTGCCAGCAACAACCTCCGGGGGTCTGGAAACACCATATATTTT. It is translated as CASNNLRGSGNTIYF.